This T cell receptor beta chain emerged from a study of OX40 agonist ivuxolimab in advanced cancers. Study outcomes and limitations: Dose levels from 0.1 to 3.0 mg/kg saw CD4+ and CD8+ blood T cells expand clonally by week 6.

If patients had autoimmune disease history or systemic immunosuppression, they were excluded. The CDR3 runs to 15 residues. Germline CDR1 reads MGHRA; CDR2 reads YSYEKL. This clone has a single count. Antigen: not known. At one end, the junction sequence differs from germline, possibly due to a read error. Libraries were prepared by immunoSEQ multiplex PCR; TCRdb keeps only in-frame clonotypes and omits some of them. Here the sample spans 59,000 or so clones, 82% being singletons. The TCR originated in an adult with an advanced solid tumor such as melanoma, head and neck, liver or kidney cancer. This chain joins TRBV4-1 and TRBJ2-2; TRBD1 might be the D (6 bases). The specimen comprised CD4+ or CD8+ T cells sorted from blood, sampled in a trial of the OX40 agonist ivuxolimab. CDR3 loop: CASSKEDRNTGELFF. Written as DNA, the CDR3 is TGCGCCAGCAGCAAAGAGGACAGAAACACCGGGGAGCTGTTTTTT.